This TCR beta chain was documented in a study of blood T cells in healthy people across ages. On the study more broadly: Capture by template switching was about one barcoded beta molecule per two T cells.

Details on this clonotype: Its antigen remains unidentified.

General study results and limits: A roughly linear fall in TCR beta diversity per million T cells was seen with increasing age. It was not possible, with unsorted PBMCs, to conclusively compare naive and antigen-experienced cells.

With a J-beta primer mix and a sample-barcoded 5' primer, a second PCR ran about 7 to 12 cycles. TCRdb reprocessed the 5' RACE reads via MiXCR and lists one record per CDR3 protein. The data hold about 670,000 distinct CDR3 sequences, with around 50% observed a single time. Germline V CDR1 and CDR2: MNHEY, SVGAGI. Unmatched junction bases numbered 14, after V lost 5 bases and J lost 11 bases. The CDR3 sequence is 15 residues long. The V and J genes are TRBV6-5 and TRBJ2-5; 10 nucleotides agree with TRBD2. The source material was blood. The clonotype originates from a woman of 80 years or more in good health. The CDR3 region has the DNA TGTGCCAGCAGTCCCACTAGCGGGACCAGAAGGGAGCAGTACTTC. Amino acids: CASSPTSGTRREQYF.